These 29 T cell receptor beta chains came from one sample sequenced in a study of beta chain features in type 1 diabetes. All of the isolated RNA was reverse transcribed, so expressed TCRB transcripts were sequenced. Assay: immunoSEQ multiplex PCR; the TCRdb copy retains only in-frame clones and omits some. The table records 600,000 to 650,000 clones, around 15% of them present only once. The sample taken for sequencing was naive CD4+ T cells from blood. The source is a man younger than 35 in good health.

V usage is TRBV13 and J usage is TRBJ2-4, with 12 bases that match TRBD1. The germline V gene encodes CDR1 PRHDT and CDR2 FYEKMQ (reference sequence). This CDR3 region has 24 residues. With V trimmed by 4 bases and J by 1 base, 26 bases remained unmatched. The CDR3 loop reads CASSSDRDRGQLALPRRAKNIQYF. The CDR3 coding sequence is TGTGCCAGCAGCTCCGACCGGGACAGGGGGCAACTAGCGCTCCCCCGGAGGGCCAAAAACATTCAGTACTTC.

The V gene is TRBV25-1, the J gene TRBJ2-7, with TRBD1 as a possible D gene (6 bases). V lost 6 bases and J lost 5, with 14 bases in between. Per the germline V gene, CDR1 is MGHDK and CDR2 is SYGVNS. The CDR3 covers 13 residues. CDR3 protein: CASRTGSGNEQYF. The CDR3 DNA reads as TGTGCCAGCAGAACAGGGAGTGGGAACGAGCAGTACTTC.

The sample holds a few counts of this clone. V and J are TRBV15 and TRBJ2-3, with D tentatively TRBD1 (7 bases). The germline gives CDR1 LNHNV, CDR2 YYDKDF (reference sequence). V lost 1 base and J 1 base, leaving 9 bases between the germline ends. CDR3 size: 15 residues. The CDR3 loop reads CATSRGGTGTDTQYF. CDR3 in DNA: TGTGCCACCAGCAGAGGCGGGACAGGCACAGATACGCAGTATTTT.

This clone was seen more than once but under ten times. This chain connects TRBV7-2 to TRBJ2-3; no clear D gene. The CDR3 is made up of 14 amino acids. Germline V CDR1 and CDR2: SGHTA, FQGNSA. V was cut by 10 bases and J by 2 bases, with 16 bases left in between. CDR3 sequence: CAIPGRRLTDTQYF. CDR3 DNA sequence: TGTGCCATCCCCGGTCGGAGACTCACAGATACGCAGTATTTT. Full variable domain (outside the CDR3, taken from reference TRBV7-2 and TRBJ2-3): GAGVSQSPSNKVTEKGKDVELRCDPISGHTALYWYRQSLGQGLEFLIYFQGNSAPDKSGLPSDRFSAERTGGSVSTLTIQRTQQEDSAVYLCAIPGRRLTDTQYFGPGTRLTVL.

The chain is built from TRBV18 and TRBJ1-2; D remains ambiguous. The CDR3 is 16 residues long. The germline V gene encodes CDR1 KGHSH and CDR2 LQKENI. V was clipped by 1 base and J by 0 bases, with 12 bases between them. CDR3 nucleotides: TGTGCCAGCTCACCACTTCGCGGGCATACTAACTATGGCTACACCTTC. It yields the protein CASSPLRGHTNYGYTF.

This clone showed up just a few times. The rearrangement uses TRBV4-2 and TRBJ2-1; 12 positions agree with TRBD2. From germline, CDR1 is LGHNA and CDR2 YNFKEQ. This CDR3 has 21 amino acids. J lost 4 bases, V lost 0 bases, and 16 bases had no gene match. Written as DNA, the CDR3 is TGTGCCAGCAGCCAAGATTGGGCGCCTAGCGGGAGGGCCCGGAGTTACAATGAGCAGTTCTTC. Amino acid sequence: CASSQDWAPSGRARSYNEQFF.

The chain links TRBV7-6 to TRBJ2-3; D is ambiguous. The germline gives CDR1 SGHVS, CDR2 FNYEAQ. V gave up 8 bases and J gave up 5 bases, with 8 bases separating them. The length of the CDR3 is 11 residues. CDR3 sequence: CASSYGDTQYF. CDR3 nucleotides: TGTGCCAGCTCTTACGGAGATACGCAGTATTTT.

This clone was observed a few times. The genes are TRBV28 and TRBJ2-3, with 11 bases that match TRBD1. Per germline, CDR1 MDHEN and CDR2 SYDVKM. The CDR3 has 17 amino acids. Germline trimming cut 1 base from V and 3 bases from J; bases unmatched to any gene: 6. The CDR3 DNA is TGTGCCAGCAGTTTATCGCACGGGGACAGGGGGACAGATACGCAGTATTTT. Amino acids: CASSLSHGDRGTDTQYF.

This clone has only a few counts. The chain uses TRBV9 and TRBJ1-3, with a weak D call TRBD1 (6 bases). The ends were cut back, 0 bases at V and 4 bases at J, with 8 bases in the middle. The germline gives CDR1 SGDLS, CDR2 YYNGEE. The CDR3 is 14 amino acids. DNA for the CDR3: TGTGCCAGCAGCGTAGAAGACAGGGGAAACACCATATATTTT. Its protein is CASSVEDRGNTIYF.

The chain recombines TRBV28 with TRBJ1-1; weak D call: TRBD1 (6 bases). The CDR3 is made up of 13 amino acids. Trimming took 3 bases from V and 5 from J, leaving 10 bases between them. Looked up from germline, CDR1 is MDHEN and CDR2 is SYDVKM. CDR3 bases: TGTGCCAGCAGTTTGAACAGGGATACTGAAGCTTTCTTT. It is translated as CASSLNRDTEAFF.

This chain joins TRBV6-5 and TRBJ2-5, with D possibly being TRBD1 or TRBD2 (5 bases each). CDR1 and CDR2 from the germline V gene are MNHEY and SVGAGI. This CDR3 has 14 amino acids. Trimming took off 8 bases at V and 4 bases at J, with 17 bases between the two ends. CDR3 amino acids: CASGRGQTGETQYF. The DNA of the CDR3 is TGTGCCAGCGGGAGAGGACAAACGGGAGAGACCCAGTACTTC.

This clone was detected only a few times. The V call is TRBV6-5, the J call TRBJ2-7; TRBD1 or TRBD2 may be the D gene (5 bases each). From germline, CDR1 is MNHEY and CDR2 SVGAGI. V was clipped by 2 bases and J by 0 bases, with 14 bases between them. The length of the CDR3 is 16 residues. The CDR3 DNA reads as TGTGCCAGCAGTTACGTGGGGACGGCCGACTCCTACGAGCAGTACTTC. Protein product: CASSYVGTADSYEQYF.

In its sample, this clone was seen a few times. The chain couples TRBV7-9 to TRBJ2-7; 7 nucleotides match TRBD1. CDR1 and CDR2 (germline): SEHNR, FQNEAQ (reference sequence). The CDR3 contains 16 residues. With 1 base clipped from V and 5 bases from J, the junction kept 11 bases outside the gene matches. CDR3 residues: CASSLEKRQGGHEQYF. CDR3 DNA sequence: TGTGCCAGCAGCTTAGAGAAGAGACAGGGTGGGCACGAGCAGTACTTC.

The chain has TRBV5-1 and TRBJ2-7, with no clear D. Trimming shortened V by 0 bases and J by 3 bases, and 13 bases separated the two germline ends. The CDR3 loop spans 15 amino acids. The germline gives CDR1 SGHRS, CDR2 YFSETQ. Here the CDR3 reads CASSLEQLPGYEQYF. CDR3 nucleotides: TGCGCCAGCAGCTTGGAACAGCTCCCGGGCTACGAGCAGTACTTC.

The chain carries TRBV10-3 and TRBJ1-2; D is unresolved. CDR1 is ENHRY and CDR2 is SYGVKD in the germline V gene. This CDR3 is 13 amino acids long. V was cut by 5 bases and J by 4 bases, with 11 bases left in between. CDR3: CAISPDGSYGYTF. The CDR3, as DNA: TGTGCCATCAGTCCGGACGGGAGCTATGGCTACACCTTC.

The chain has TRBV28 and TRBJ2-4; D might be TRBD2 (6 bases). The CDR3 is 15 residues long. V was cut by 7 bases and J by 0 bases, with 13 bases left in between. Germline V gene data show CDR1 as MDHEN and CDR2 as SYDVKM. In nucleotides, the CDR3 is TGTGCCAGCATTGATCAGGGACTAGCCAAAAACATTCAGTACTTC. Its protein product is CASIDQGLAKNIQYF.

This rearrangement joins TRBV2 to TRBJ1-5; tentatively, D is TRBD1 (5 bases). CDR3 length equals 14 residues. In germline, CDR1 is SNHLY, CDR2 FYNNEI. V lost 4 bases to trimming and J lost 7 bases, with 14 bases between them. Here the CDR3 DNA reads TGTGCCAGCAGTGTAGCCCAGGGAAGCCAGCCCCAGCATTTT. As protein: CASSVAQGSQPQHF.

The CDR3, as DNA: TGTGCCAGCAGTTACCGATCGGGGGAGCAGTACTTC. Amino acids: CASSYRSGEQYF. V usage is TRBV6-5 and J usage is TRBJ2-7; possibly TRBD2 for D (5 bases). Germline V gene lookup returns CDR1 MNHEY and CDR2 SVGAGI. The CDR3 is 12 residues long. Trimming pared 2 bases from V and 7 bases from J, leaving 9 bases between.

In this sample, this clone turned up a few times. This rearrangement joins TRBV19 to TRBJ2-5; unclear D gene. From germline, CDR1 is LNHDA and CDR2 SQIVND (reference sequence). The CDR3 loop spans 11 amino acids. Trimming removed 7 bases at V and 5 bases at J, with 8 bases between. The CDR3: CASTVRETQYF. The CDR3 nucleotides read TGTGCCAGTACCGTAAGGGAGACCCAGTACTTC.

This chain connects TRBV11-2 to TRBJ2-3, with TRBD2 identical over 10 bases. Germline V CDR1 and CDR2: SGHAT, FQNNGV. The ends lost 5 bases at V and 1 base at J; junction bases unmatched: 12. This CDR3 is 18 amino acids long. CDR3 in amino acids: CASSLRGLAGVRTDTQYF. CDR3 sequence (DNA): TGTGCCAGCAGCCTCCGGGGGCTAGCGGGAGTACGCACAGATACGCAGTATTTT.

The CDR3 DNA is TGTGCCAGCAGCTTAGGTGCAGGGGGTCCAAATGAAGCTTTCTTT. Translating it yields CASSLGAGGPNEAFF. The rearrangement uses TRBV7-9 and TRBJ1-1; TRBD1 matches 7 bases. The germline V gene encodes CDR1 SEHNR and CDR2 FQNEAQ (reference sequence). This CDR3 has 15 residues. The junction had 9 bases not matched to a gene; V was cut back by 1 base and J by 7 bases.

This clone has a handful of counts. The rearrangement joins TRBV27 to TRBJ2-7, with 9 bases lining up with TRBD1. J was trimmed by 3 bases and V by 6 bases; bases with no gene match: 9. This CDR3 has 15 residues. Germline V gene lookup returns CDR1 MNHEY and CDR2 SMNVEV (reference sequence). This CDR3 is CASRKSGQGLYEQYF. CDR3 DNA: TGTGCCAGCAGGAAGTCGGGACAGGGTCTCTACGAGCAGTACTTC.

This clone has more than one count but fewer than ten. This rearrangement joins TRBV15 to TRBJ2-7, with unresolved D. The V and J ends lost 0 bases and 6 bases respectively, with 12 bases between them. Germline assignment: CDR1 LNHNV and CDR2 YYDKDF (reference sequence). The CDR3 runs 14 residues. In nucleotides, the CDR3 is TGTGCCACCAGCAGAGATACACGAGGCCGCGAGCAGTACTTC. Its protein is CATSRDTRGREQYF.

The rearrangement joins TRBV6-1 to TRBJ2-6, with D perhaps matching TRBD1 (6 bases). Germline V gene sequence: CDR1 MNHNS, CDR2 SASEGT. Trimming cost V 4 bases and J 3 bases, with 16 bases left between them. The CDR3 has 17 amino acids. The CDR3 DNA reads as TGTGCCAGCAGTGGTCTGAACAGGGTACTTGGGGCCAACGTCCTGACTTTC. Encoded protein: CASSGLNRVLGANVLTF.

This clone was seen more than once but under ten times. This sequence joins TRBV9 and TRBJ2-1, with 9 bases that match TRBD2. V lost 0 bases to trimming and J lost 1 base; unmatched junction nucleotides: 2. Germline V gene sequence: CDR1 SGDLS, CDR2 YYNGEE. There are 16 residues in the CDR3. CDR3 sequence (DNA): TGTGCCAGCAGCGTAGATAGCGGGAGATCCTACAATGAGCAGTTCTTC. It specifies CASSVDSGRSYNEQFF.

This rearrangement joins TRBV4-3 to TRBJ2-5; D may be TRBD2 (6 bases). CDR1 and CDR2 from the germline V gene are LGHNA and YSLEER. Trimming stripped 0 bases from V and 1 base from J, with 9 bases between. CDR3 size: 15 residues. CDR3 amino acids: CASSQEGGVQETQYF. CDR3 sequence (DNA): TGCGCCAGCAGCCAAGAAGGCGGGGTCCAAGAGACCCAGTACTTC.

This clone has more than one count but fewer than ten. The CDR3 DNA is TGCGCCAGCAGCGCCCGGGGGGGAGGCGAGCAGTACTTC. Translating it yields CASSARGGGEQYF. V usage is TRBV4-3 and J usage is TRBJ2-7; TRBD2 matches 8 bases. CDR3 length: 13 residues. Per the germline V gene, CDR1 is LGHNA and CDR2 is YSLEER. The J segment lost 6 bases and the V segment lost 5 bases, leaving 6 bases of the junction unmatched.

The chain carries TRBV5-6 and TRBJ2-5; TRBD2 matches at 14 bases. CDR1 is SGHDT and CDR2 is YYEEEE in the germline V gene. After removal of 4 bases from V and 4 bases from J, the junction contained 12 bases not matched to a gene. The CDR3 is made up of 18 amino acids. The CDR3 loop reads CASSPPGLAGVGGETQYF. The CDR3 DNA is TGTGCCAGCAGCCCGCCGGGACTAGCGGGAGTGGGGGGAGAGACCCAGTACTTC.

V is TRBV7-9 and J is TRBJ2-7; possible D gene TRBD2, 5 bases. This CDR3 contains 14 residues. The V end lost 2 bases, the J end lost 6 bases, and 14 bases lay between the germline ends. CDR1 and CDR2 (germline): SEHNR, FQNEAQ (reference sequence). Written as DNA, the CDR3 is TGTGCCAGCAGCTTACGGGAAACTTGGGGCGAGCAGTACTTC. Translating gives CASSLRETWGEQYF.